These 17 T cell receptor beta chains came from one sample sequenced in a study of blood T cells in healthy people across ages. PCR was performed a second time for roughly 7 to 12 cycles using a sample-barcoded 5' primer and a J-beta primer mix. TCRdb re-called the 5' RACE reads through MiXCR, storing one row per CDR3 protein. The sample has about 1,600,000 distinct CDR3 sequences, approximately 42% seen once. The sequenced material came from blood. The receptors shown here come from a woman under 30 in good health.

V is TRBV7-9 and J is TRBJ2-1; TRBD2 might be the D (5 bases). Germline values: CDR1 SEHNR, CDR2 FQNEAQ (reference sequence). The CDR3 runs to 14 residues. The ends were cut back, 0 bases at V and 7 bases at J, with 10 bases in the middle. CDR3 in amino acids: CASSLALRENEQFF. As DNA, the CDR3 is TGTGCCAGCAGCTTAGCGCTTCGGGAAAATGAGCAGTTCTTC. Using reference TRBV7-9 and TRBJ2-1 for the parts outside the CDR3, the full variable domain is DTGVSQNPRHKITKRGQNVTFRCDPISEHNRLYWYRQTLGQGPEFLTYFQNEAQLEKSRLLSDRFSAERPKGSFSTLEIQRTEQGDSAMYLCASSLALRENEQFFGPGTRLTVL.

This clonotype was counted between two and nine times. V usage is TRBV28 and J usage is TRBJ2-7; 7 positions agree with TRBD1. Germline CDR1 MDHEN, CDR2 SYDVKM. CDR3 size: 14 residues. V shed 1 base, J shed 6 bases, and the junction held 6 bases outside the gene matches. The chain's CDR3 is CASSLYRQGGEQYF. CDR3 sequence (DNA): TGTGCCAGCAGTTTATATCGACAGGGTGGCGAGCAGTACTTC. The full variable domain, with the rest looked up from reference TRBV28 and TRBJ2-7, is DVKVTQSSRYLVKRTGEKVFLECVQDMDHENMFWYRQDPGLGLRLIYFSYDVKMKEKGDIPEGYSVSREKKERFSLILESASTNQTSMYLCASSLYRQGGEQYFGPGTRLTVT.

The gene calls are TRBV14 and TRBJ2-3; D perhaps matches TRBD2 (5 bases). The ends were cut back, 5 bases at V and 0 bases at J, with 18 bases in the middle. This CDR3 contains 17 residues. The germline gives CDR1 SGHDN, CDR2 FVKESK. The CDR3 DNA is TGTGCCAGCAGCGGCGACTATAGGAGCCTTAGCACAGATACGCAGTATTTT. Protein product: CASSGDYRSLSTDTQYF. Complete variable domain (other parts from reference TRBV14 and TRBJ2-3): EAGVTQFPSHSVIEKGQTVTLRCDPISGHDNLYWYRRVMGKEIKFLLHFVKESKQDESGMPNNRFLAERTGGTYSTLKVQPAELEDSGVYFCASSGDYRSLSTDTQYFGPGTRLTVL.

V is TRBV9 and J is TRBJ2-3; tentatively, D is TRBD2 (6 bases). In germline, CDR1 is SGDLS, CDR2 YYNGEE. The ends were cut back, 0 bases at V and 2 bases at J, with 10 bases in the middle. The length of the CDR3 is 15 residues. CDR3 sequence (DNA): TGTGCCAGCAGCGTAGGCGGGGTGCACACAGATACGCAGTATTTT. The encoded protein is CASSVGGVHTDTQYF.

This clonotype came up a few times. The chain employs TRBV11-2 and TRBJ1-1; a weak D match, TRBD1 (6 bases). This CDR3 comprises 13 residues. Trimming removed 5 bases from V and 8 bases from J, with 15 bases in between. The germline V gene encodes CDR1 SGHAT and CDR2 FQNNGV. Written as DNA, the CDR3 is TGTGCCAGCAGCGCCCCCGGGACAATCGAAGCTTTCTTT. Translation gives CASSAPGTIEAFF.

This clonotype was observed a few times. This CDR3 reads CASSYRTRSYNQPQHF. The CDR3 bases are TGTGCCAGCAGTTATCGGACACGGTCATACAATCAGCCCCAGCATTTT. V is TRBV6-2 or TRBV6-3 and J is TRBJ1-5, with a possible D match to TRBD1 (5 bases). Germline V lookup: CDR1 MNHEY, CDR2 SVGEGT. The CDR3 is made up of 16 amino acids. V lost 3 bases, J lost 3 bases, and 15 bases lay in between.

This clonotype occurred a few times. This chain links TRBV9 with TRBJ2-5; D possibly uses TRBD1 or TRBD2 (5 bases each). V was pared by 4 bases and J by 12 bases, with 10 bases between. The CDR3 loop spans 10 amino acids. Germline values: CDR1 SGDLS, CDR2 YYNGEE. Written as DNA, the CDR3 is TGTGCCAGCAGCCCGGGACCAGAGTACTTC. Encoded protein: CASSPGPEYF.

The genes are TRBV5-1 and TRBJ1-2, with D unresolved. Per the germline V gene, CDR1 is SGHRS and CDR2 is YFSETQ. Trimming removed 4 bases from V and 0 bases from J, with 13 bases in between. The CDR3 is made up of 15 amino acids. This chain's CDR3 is CASSAPGRANYGYTF. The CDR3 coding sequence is TGCGCCAGCAGCGCCCCCGGTAGGGCTAACTATGGCTACACCTTC.

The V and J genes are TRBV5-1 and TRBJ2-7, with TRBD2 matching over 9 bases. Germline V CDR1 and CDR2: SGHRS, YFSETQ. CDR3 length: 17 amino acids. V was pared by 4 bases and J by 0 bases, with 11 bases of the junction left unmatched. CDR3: CASSQGPPSGTSYEQYF. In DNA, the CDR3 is TGCGCCAGCAGCCAGGGACCACCTAGCGGGACCTCCTACGAGCAGTACTTC. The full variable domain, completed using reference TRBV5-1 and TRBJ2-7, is KAGVTQTPRYLIKTRGQQVTLSCSPISGHRSVSWYQQTPGQGLQFLFEYFSETQRNKGNFPGRFSGRQFSNSRSEMNVSTLELGDSALYLCASSQGPPSGTSYEQYFGPGTRLTVT.

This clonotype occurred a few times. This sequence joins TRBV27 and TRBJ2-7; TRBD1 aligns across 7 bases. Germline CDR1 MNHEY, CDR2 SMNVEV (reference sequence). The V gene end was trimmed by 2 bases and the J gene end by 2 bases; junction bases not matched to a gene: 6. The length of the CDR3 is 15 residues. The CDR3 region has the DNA TGTGCCAGCAGTTTAAAGGGGGCCCAAACCTACGAGCAGTACTTC. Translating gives CASSLKGAQTYEQYF.

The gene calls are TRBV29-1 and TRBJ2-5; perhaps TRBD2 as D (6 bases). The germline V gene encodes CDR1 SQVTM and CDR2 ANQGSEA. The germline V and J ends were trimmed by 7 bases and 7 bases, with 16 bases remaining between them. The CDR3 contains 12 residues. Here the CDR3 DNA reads TGCAGCGCCCGGGGCGGACTACGGACCCAGTACTTC. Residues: CSARGGLRTQYF.

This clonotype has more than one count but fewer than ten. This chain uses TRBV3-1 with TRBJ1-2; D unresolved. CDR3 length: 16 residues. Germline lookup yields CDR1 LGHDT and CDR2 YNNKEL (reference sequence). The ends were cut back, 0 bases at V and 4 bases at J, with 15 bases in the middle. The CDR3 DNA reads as TGTGCCAGCAGCCAAGATCGAAGCTCAGGAGGCTATGGCTACACCTTC. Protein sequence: CASSQDRSSGGYGYTF.

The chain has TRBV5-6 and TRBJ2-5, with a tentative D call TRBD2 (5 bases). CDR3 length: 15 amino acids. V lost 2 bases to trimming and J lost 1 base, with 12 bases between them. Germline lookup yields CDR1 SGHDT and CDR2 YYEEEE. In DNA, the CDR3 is TGTGCCAGCAGCTTTGGGGTCGGGGTCCAAGAGACCCAGTACTTC. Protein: CASSFGVGVQETQYF.

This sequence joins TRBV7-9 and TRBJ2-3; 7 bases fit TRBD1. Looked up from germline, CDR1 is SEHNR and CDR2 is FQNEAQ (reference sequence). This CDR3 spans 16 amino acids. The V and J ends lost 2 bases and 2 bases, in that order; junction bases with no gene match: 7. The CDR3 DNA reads TGTGCCAGCAGCTTATTCAGACAGGGAATCACAGATACGCAGTATTTT. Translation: CASSLFRQGITDTQYF.

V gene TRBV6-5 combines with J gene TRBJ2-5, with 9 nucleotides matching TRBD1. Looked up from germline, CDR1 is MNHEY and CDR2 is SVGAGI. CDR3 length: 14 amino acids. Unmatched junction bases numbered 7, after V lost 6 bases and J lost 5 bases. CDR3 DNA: TGTGCCAGCAGGTCCACAGGGGGCTGGGAGACCCAGTACTTC. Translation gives CASRSTGGWETQYF.

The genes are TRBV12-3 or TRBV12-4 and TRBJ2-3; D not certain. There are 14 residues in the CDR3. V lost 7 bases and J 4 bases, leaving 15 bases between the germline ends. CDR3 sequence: CASTPMRSADTQYF. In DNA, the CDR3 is TGTGCCAGCACCCCGATGCGTTCCGCAGATACGCAGTATTTT.

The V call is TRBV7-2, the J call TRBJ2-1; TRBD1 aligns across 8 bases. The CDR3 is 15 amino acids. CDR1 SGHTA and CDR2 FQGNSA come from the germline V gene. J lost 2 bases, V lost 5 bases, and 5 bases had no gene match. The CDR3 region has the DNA TGTGCCAGCAGCCCCGGGACAGGTCCCTACAATGAGCAGTTCTTC. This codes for CASSPGTGPYNEQFF.